One and the same sample provided the 10 T cell receptor beta chains below, sequenced in a study of control samples from healthy donors and cancer patients (dated by TCRdb to 2020 to 2021). Library preparation was by the immunoSEQ multiplex PCR assay. The source is immuneACCESS, and TCRdb retained only in-frame sequences with V and J called. Part of the clones is not carried over; for the studies checked, unresolved V genes explain less than half of this, and the remainder is unexplained. Here the sample has 120,000 to 150,000 clones; roughly nine tenths occur a single time. Of the sample, roughly 10% is held by the ten largest clones. Specimen: blood. The receptors come from a woman in her twenties or thirties in good health.

This rearrangement joins TRBV19 to TRBJ2-5; D may be TRBD1 or TRBD2 (6 bases each). V dropped 6 bases and J dropped 3 bases, with 14 bases sitting between them. The CDR3 totals 14 residues. CDR1 and CDR2 (germline): LNHDA, SQIVND (reference sequence). The CDR3 sequence: CASRQGLNKETQYF. CDR3 DNA sequence: TGTGCCAGTAGACAGGGACTCAATAAAGAGACCCAGTACTTC.

The chain uses TRBV10-3 and TRBJ2-2, with 11 bases fitting TRBD1. Unmatched junction bases numbered 9, after V lost 6 bases and J lost 6 bases. This CDR3 region has 16 residues. The germline CDR1 and CDR2 sequences are ENHRY and SYGVKD. The CDR3 bases are TGTGCCATCAGCTTCGAGCCGGGACAGGGGGCCGGGGAGCTGTTTTTT. Amino acid sequence: CAISFEPGQGAGELFF.

This clone was counted once. The CDR3 coding sequence is TGTGCCAGCAGCCGTACAGGGAGAACTGAAGCTTTCTTT. Residues: CASSRTGRTEAFF. This chain links TRBV27 with TRBJ1-1, with D maybe TRBD1 (6 bases). Trimming took 6 bases from V and 5 from J, leaving 13 bases between them. The germline gives CDR1 MNHEY, CDR2 SMNVEV (reference sequence). The CDR3 runs 13 residues.

The gene calls are TRBV5-1 and TRBJ2-7; 11 positions agree with TRBD2. With 4 bases clipped from V and 2 bases from J, the junction kept 2 bases outside the gene matches. CDR3 length: 14 residues. The germline gives CDR1 SGHRS, CDR2 YFSETQ. The CDR3 region is CASSVGLAAYEQYF. In nucleotides, the CDR3 is TGCGCCAGCAGCGTGGGACTAGCGGCCTACGAGCAGTACTTC.

The chain couples TRBV15 to TRBJ1-1, with 7 bases identical to TRBD1. CDR1 is LNHNV and CDR2 is YYDKDF in the germline V gene (reference sequence). With 0 bases clipped from V and 0 bases from J, the junction kept 1 base outside the gene matches. The CDR3 has 15 residues. This CDR3 reads CATSREGQLNTEAFF. The CDR3 DNA is TGTGCCACCAGCAGAGAGGGACAGTTGAACACTGAAGCTTTCTTT.

The V and J genes are TRBV5-1 and TRBJ2-5; a weak D match, TRBD1 (6 bases). From germline, CDR1 is SGHRS and CDR2 YFSETQ. The CDR3 contains 16 residues. The ends were cut back, 7 bases at V and 3 bases at J, with 22 bases in the middle. CDR3 region: CASPLIGQPFEETQYF. The CDR3 DNA follows: TGCGCCAGCCCTTTAATTGGACAGCCATTTGAAGAGACCCAGTACTTC.

CDR3 amino acids: CASSQPGLAGRFGEQFF. The CDR3, as DNA: TGTGCCAGCAGCCAACCGGGACTAGCGGGACGATTTGGTGAGCAGTTCTTC. The chain recombines TRBV7-3 with TRBJ2-1, with TRBD2 matching 13 bases. CDR3 length: 17 amino acids. From germline, CDR1 is SGHTA and CDR2 FQGTGA. The V gene end was trimmed by 5 bases and the J gene end by 9 bases; junction bases not matched to a gene: 13.

Only one count was recorded for this clone. The V gene is TRBV9, the J gene TRBJ1-1, with D unclear. The length of the CDR3 is 13 residues. Trimming took off 4 bases at V and 6 bases at J, with 13 bases between the two ends. From germline, CDR1 is SGDLS and CDR2 YYNGEE. CDR3: CASSQTGSPEAFF. The CDR3 coding sequence is TGTGCCAGCAGCCAGACTGGGAGTCCTGAAGCTTTCTTT.

CDR3 protein: CASSKAGDSGNTIYF. The CDR3 bases are TGTGCCAGCAGCAAAGCCGGGGACTCTGGAAACACCATATATTTT. The chain employs TRBV21-1 and TRBJ1-3. TRBV21-1 is listed as a pseudogene. The CDR3 totals 15 residues.

The rearrangement links TRBV7-8 to TRBJ1-2, with TRBD1 as a possible D gene (5 bases). There are 12 residues in the CDR3. The germline gives CDR1 SGHVS, CDR2 FQNEAQ. Trimming shortened V by 11 bases and J by 3 bases, and 13 bases separated the two germline ends. The CDR3 DNA reads as TGTGCCGTGTGGCAGGGAGACTATGGCTACACCTTC. It codes for CAVWQGDYGYTF.